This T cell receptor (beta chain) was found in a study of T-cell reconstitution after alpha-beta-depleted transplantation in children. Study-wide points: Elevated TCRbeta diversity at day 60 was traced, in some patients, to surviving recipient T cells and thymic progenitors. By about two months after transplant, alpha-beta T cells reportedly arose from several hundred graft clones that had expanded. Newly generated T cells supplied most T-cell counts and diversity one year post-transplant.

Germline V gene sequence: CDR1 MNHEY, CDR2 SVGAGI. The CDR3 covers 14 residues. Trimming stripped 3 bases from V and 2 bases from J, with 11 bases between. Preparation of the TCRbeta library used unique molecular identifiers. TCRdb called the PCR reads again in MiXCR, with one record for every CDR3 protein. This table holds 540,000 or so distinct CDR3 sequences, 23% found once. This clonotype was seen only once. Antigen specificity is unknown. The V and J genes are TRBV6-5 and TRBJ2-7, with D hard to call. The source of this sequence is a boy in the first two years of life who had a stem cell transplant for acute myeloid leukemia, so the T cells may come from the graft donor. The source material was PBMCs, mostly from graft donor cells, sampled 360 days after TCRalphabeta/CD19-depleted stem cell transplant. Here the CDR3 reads CASSYLSPPYEQYF. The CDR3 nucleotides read TGTGCCAGCAGTTATCTGAGTCCTCCCTACGAGCAGTACTTC.